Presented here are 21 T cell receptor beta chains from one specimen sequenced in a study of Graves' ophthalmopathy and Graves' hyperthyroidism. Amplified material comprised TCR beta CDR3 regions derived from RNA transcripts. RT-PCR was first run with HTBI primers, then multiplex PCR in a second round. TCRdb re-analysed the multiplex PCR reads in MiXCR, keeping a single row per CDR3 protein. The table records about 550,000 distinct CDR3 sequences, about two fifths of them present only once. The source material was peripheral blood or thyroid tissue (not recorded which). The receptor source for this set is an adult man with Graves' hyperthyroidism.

The CDR3 sequence is CASSPTLRGANTGELFF. The CDR3 coding sequence is TGCGCCAGCAGCCCTACCCTTAGGGGCGCGAACACCGGGGAGCTGTTTTTT. The chain has TRBV4-1 and TRBJ2-2, with a tentative D call TRBD1 (5 bases). The CDR3 is made up of 17 amino acids. CDR1 is MGHRA and CDR2 is YSYEKL in the germline V gene. V was cut by 4 bases and J by 0 bases, with 15 bases left in between.

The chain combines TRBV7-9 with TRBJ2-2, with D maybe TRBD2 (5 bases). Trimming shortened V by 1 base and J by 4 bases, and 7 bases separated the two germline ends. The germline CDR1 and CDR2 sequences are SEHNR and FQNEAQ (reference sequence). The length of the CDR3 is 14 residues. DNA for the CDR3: TGTGCCAGCAGCTTAGGGAGGATCACCGGGGAGCTGTTTTTT. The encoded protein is CASSLGRITGELFF.

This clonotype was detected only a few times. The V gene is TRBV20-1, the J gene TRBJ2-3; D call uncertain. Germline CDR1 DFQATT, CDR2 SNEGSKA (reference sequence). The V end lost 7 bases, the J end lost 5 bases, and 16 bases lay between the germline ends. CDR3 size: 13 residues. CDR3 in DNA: TGCAGTGAGAAAGGGCCGGCCGGAGATACGCAGTATTTT. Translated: CSEKGPAGDTQYF.

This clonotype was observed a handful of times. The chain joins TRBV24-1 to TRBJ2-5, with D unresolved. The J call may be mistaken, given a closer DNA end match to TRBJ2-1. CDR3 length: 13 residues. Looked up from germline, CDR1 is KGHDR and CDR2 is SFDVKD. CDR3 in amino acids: CATSGPIGREQFF. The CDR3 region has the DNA TGTGCCACCAGTGGGCCGATTGGACGGGAGCAGTTCTTC.

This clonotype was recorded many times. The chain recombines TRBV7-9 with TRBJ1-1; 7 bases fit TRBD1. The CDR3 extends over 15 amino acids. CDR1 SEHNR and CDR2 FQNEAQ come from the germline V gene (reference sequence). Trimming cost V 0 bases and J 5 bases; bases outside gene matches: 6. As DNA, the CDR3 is TGTGCCAGCAGCTTAGCGAACAGGGGCTTGACTGAAGCTTTCTTT. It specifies CASSLANRGLTEAFF. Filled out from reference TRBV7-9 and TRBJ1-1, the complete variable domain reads DTGVSQNPRHKITKRGQNVTFRCDPISEHNRLYWYRQTLGQGPEFLTYFQNEAQLEKSRLLSDRFSAERPKGSFSTLEIQRTEQGDSAMYLCASSLANRGLTEAFFGQGTRLTVV.

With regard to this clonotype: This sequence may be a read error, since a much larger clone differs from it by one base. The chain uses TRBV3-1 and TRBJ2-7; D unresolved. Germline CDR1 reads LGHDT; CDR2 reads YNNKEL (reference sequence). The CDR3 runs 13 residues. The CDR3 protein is CASSQGEGFEQCF. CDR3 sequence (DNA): TGTGCCAGCAGCCAAGGGGAAGGGTTCGAGCAGTGCTTC.

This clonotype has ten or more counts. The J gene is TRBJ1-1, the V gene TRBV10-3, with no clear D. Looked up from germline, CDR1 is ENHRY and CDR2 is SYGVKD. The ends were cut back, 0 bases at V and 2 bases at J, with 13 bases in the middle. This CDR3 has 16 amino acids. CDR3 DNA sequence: TGTGCCATCAGTGAGTCCGGTAGAGGAAGTAACACTGAAGCTTTCTTT. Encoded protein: CAISESGRGSNTEAFF.

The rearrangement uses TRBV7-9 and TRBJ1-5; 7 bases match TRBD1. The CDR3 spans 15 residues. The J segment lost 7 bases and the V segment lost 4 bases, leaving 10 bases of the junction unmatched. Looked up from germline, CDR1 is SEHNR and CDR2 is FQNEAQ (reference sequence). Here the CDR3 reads CASSSHDLQGQPQHF. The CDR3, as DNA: TGTGCCAGCAGCTCGCACGACCTACAGGGGCAGCCCCAGCATTTT.

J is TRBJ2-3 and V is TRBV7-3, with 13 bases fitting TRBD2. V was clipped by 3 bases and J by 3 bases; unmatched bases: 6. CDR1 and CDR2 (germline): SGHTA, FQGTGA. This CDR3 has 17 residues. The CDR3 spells CASSLRGTSGITDTQYF. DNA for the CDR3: TGTGCCAGCAGCTTGAGAGGGACTAGCGGGATTACAGATACGCAGTATTTT.

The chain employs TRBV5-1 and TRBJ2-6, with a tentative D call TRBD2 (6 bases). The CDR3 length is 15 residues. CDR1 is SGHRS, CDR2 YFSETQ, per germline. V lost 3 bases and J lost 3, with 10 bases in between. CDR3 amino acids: CASSYLANGANVLTF. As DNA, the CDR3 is TGCGCCAGCAGCTACCTAGCGAATGGGGCCAACGTCCTGACTTTC.

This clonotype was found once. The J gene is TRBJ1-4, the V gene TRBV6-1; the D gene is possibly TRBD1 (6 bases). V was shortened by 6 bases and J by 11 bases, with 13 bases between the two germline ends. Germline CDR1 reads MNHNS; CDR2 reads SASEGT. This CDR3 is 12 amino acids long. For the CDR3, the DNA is TGTGCCAGCAGACCCAGGGGCCTTAAACTGTTTTTT. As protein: CASRPRGLKLFF.

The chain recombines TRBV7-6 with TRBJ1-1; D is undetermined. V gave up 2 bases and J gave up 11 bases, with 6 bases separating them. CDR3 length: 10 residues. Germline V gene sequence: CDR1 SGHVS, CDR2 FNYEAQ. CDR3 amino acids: CASSLPLAFF. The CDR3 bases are TGTGCCAGCAGCTTACCCCTGGCTTTCTTT.

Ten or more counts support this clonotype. CDR3 coding DNA: TGTGCCAGCAGCGTAGACGGGGCCCTGAACACTGAAGCTTTCTTT. This encodes CASSVDGALNTEAFF. The rearrangement links TRBV9 to TRBJ1-1; perhaps TRBD1 as D (5 bases). Germline CDR1 SGDLS, CDR2 YYNGEE. V dropped 0 bases and J dropped 0 bases, with 9 bases sitting between them. This CDR3 spans 15 amino acids.

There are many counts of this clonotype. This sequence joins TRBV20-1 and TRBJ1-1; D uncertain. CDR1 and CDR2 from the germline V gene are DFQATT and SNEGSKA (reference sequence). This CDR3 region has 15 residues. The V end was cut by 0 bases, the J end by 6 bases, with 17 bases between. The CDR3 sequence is CSARDLGQWVAEAFF. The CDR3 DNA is TGCAGTGCTAGAGATCTAGGGCAGTGGGTGGCTGAAGCTTTCTTT.

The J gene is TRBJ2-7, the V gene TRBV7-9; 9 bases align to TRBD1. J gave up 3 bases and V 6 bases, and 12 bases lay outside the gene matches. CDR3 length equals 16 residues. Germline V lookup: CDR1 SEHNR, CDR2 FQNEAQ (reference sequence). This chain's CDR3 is CASRIPTGTGLYEQYF. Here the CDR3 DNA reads TGTGCCAGCAGGATCCCTACCGGGACAGGGCTCTACGAGCAGTACTTC.

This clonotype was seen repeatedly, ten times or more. DNA for the CDR3: TGCGCCAGCAGCCACCTCGGTCTAGCGGGAGTAGGGGAGACCCAGTACTTC. Encoded protein: CASSHLGLAGVGETQYF. This chain joins TRBV4-1 and TRBJ2-5; 10 bases are shared with TRBD2. V shed 3 bases and J 5 bases; nucleotides not matched to a gene: 12. The CDR3 is 17 residues long. Germline CDR1 is MGHRA and CDR2 is YSYEKL.

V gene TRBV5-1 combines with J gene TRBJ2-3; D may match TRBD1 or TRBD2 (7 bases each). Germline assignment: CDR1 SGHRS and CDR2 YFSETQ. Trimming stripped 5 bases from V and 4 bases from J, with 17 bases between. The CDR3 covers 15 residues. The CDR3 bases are TGCGCCAGCAGGTCGCAGGGGGGGGTCCCAGATACGCAGTATTTT. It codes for CASRSQGGVPDTQYF.

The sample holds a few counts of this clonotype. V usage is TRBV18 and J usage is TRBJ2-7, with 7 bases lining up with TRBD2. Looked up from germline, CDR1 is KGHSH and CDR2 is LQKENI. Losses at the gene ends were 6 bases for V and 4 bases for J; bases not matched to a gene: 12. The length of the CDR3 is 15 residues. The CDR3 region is CASSLELADFYEQYF. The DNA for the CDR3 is TGTGCCAGCTCGTTGGAGCTAGCGGACTTTTACGAGCAGTACTTC.

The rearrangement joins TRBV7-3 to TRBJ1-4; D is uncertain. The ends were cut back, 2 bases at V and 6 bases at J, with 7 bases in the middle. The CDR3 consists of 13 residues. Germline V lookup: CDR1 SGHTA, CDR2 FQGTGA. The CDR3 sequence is CASSLAPHEKLFF. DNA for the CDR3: TGTGCCAGCAGCTTAGCCCCACATGAAAAACTGTTTTTT.

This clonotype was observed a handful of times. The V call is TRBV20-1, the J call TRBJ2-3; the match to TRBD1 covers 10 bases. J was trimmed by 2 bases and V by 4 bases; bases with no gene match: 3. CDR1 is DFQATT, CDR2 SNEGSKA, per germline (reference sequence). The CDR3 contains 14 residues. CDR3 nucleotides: TGCAGTGCTAACGACAGGGGGCCCACAGATACGCAGTATTTT. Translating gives CSANDRGPTDTQYF.

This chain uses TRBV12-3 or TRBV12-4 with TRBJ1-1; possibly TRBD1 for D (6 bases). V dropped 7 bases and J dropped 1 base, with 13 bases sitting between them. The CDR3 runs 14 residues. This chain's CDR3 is CASTLRGPNTEAFF. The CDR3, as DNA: TGTGCCAGCACCCTCAGGGGACCGAACACTGAAGCTTTCTTT.